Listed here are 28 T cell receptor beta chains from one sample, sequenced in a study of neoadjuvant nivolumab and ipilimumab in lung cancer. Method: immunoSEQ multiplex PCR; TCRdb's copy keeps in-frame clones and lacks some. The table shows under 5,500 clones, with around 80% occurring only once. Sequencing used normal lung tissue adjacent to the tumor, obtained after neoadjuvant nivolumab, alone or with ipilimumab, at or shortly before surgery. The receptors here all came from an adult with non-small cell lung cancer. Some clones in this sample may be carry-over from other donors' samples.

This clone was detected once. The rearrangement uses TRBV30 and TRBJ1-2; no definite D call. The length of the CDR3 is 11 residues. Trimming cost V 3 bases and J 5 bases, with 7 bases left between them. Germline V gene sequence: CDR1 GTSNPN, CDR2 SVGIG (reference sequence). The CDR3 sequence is CAWRESYGYTF. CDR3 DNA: TGTGCCTGGAGGGAGAGTTATGGCTACACCTTC.

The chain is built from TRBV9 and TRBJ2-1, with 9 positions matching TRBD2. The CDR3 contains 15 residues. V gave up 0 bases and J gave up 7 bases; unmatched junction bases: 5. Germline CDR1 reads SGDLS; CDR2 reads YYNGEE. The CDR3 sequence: CASSVGGRAMNEQFF. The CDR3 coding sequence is TGTGCCAGCAGCGTAGGCGGGAGGGCCATGAATGAGCAGTTCTTC.

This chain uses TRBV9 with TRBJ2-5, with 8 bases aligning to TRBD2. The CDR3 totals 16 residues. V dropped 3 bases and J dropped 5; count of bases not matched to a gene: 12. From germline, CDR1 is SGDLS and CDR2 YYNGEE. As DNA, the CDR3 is TGTGCCAGCAGCGGTTCCGGGACTAGTCGGGCGGAGACCCAGTACTTC. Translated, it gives CASSGSGTSRAETQYF.

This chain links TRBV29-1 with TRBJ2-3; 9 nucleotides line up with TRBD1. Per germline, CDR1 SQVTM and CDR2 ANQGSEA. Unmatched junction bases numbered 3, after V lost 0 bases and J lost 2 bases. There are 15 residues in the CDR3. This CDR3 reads CSVEEQGAPTDTQYF. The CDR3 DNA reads TGCAGCGTTGAAGAACAGGGGGCGCCCACAGATACGCAGTATTTT.

The CDR3 loop reads CAISDPGQPSYERQYF. Written as DNA, the CDR3 is TGTGCCATCAGTGACCCCGGACAGCCCAGCTACGAGCGGCAGTACTTC. The chain employs TRBV10-3 and TRBJ2-7, with D tentatively TRBD1 (6 bases). The CDR3 has 16 amino acids. Trimming took off 3 bases at V and 9 bases at J, with 24 bases between the two ends. Germline V gene lookup returns CDR1 ENHRY and CDR2 SYGVKD.

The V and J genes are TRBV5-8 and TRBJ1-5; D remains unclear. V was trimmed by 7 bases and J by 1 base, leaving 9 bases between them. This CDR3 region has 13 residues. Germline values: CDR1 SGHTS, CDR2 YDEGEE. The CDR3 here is CASSVRSNQPQHF. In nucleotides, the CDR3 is TGTGCCAGCTCAGTGCGGAGCAATCAGCCCCAGCATTTT.

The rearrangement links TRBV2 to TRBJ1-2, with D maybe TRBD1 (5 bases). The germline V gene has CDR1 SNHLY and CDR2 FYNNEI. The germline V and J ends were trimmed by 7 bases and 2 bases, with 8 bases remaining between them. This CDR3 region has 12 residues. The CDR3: CASKPGNYGYTF. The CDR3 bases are TGTGCCAGCAAGCCAGGGAACTATGGCTACACCTTC.

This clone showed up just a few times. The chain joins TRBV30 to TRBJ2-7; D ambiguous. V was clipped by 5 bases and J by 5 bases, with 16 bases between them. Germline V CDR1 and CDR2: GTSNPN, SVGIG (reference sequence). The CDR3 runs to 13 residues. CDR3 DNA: TGTGCCTGGTCCCGATCGGAAGAGAACGAGCAGTACTTC. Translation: CAWSRSEENEQYF.

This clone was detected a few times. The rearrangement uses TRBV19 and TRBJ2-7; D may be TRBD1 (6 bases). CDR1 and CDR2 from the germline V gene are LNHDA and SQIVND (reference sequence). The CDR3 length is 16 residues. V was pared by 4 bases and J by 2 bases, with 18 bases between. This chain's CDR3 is CASSTGTSEGTYEQYF. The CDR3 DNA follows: TGTGCCAGTAGTACCGGGACATCCGAGGGAACCTACGAGCAGTACTTC. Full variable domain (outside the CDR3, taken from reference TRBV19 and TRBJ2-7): DGGITQSPKYLFRKEGQNVTLSCEQNLNHDAMYWYRQDPGQGLRLIYYSQIVNDFQKGDIAEGYSVSREKKESFPLTVTSAQKNPTAFYLCASSTGTSEGTYEQYFGPGTRLTVT.

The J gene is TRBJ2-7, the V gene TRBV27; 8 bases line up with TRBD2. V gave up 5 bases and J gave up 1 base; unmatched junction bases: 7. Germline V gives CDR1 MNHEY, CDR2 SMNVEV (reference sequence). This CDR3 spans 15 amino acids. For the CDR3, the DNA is TGTGCCAGCAGTCCCTTTCGGGGGGGTTCCTACGAGCAGTACTTC. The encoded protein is CASSPFRGGSYEQYF.

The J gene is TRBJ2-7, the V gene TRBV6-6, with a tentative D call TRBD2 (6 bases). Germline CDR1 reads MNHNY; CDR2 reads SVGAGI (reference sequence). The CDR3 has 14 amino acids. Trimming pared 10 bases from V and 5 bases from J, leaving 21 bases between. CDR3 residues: CATFVGGVSNEQYF. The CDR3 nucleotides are TGTGCCACCTTCGTGGGGGGAGTCAGTAACGAGCAGTACTTC.

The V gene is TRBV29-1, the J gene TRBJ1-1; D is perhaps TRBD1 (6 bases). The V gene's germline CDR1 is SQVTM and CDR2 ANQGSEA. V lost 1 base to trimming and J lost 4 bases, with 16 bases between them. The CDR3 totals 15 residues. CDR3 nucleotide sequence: TGCAGCGTTGAAGGCCGGGGGCAGGTCGGCACTGAAGCTTTCTTT. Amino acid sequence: CSVEGRGQVGTEAFF.

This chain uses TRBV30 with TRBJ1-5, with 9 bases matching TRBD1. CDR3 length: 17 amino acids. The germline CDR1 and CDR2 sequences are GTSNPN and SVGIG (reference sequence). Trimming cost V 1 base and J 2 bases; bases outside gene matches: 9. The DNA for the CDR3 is TGTGCCTGGAGTGGGGGGCGGACAGGGGTACGCAATCAGCCCCAGCATTTT. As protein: CAWSGGRTGVRNQPQHF.

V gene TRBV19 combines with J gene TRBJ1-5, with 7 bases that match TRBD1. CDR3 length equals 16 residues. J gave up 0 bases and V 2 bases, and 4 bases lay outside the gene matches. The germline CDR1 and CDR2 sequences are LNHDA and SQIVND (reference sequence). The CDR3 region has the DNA TGTGCCAGTAGTATACAGGGGGGGATTAGCAATCAGCCCCAGCATTTT. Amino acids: CASSIQGGISNQPQHF.

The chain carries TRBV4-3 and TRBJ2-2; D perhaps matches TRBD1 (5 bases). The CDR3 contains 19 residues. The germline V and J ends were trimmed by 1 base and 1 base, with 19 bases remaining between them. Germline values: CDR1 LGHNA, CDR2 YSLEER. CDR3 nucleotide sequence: TGCGCCAGCAGCCAAGTTTTAGGGGAACAGAAGCTGAACACCGGGGAGCTGTTTTTT. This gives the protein CASSQVLGEQKLNTGELFF.

The CDR3 loop is CASTFGGSNEQFF. In DNA form, the CDR3 reads TGTGCCAGCACCTTCGGAGGATCCAATGAGCAGTTCTTC. The J gene is TRBJ2-1, the V gene TRBV11-2; D possibly corresponds to TRBD2 (5 bases). V dropped 7 bases and J dropped 6 bases, with 13 bases sitting between them. The germline V gene has CDR1 SGHAT and CDR2 FQNNGV. The CDR3 spans 13 residues.

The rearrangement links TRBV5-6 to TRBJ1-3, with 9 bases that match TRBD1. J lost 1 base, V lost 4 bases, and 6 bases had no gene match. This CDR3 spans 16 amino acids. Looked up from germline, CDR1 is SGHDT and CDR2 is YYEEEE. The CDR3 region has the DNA TGTGCCAGCAGCCGGGGGACAGGGACTTCTGGAAACACCATATATTTT. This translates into CASSRGTGTSGNTIYF.

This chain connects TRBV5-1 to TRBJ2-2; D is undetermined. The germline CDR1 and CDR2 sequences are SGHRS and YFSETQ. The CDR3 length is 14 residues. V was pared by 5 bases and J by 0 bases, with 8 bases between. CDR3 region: CASRPDANTGELFF. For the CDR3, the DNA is TGCGCCAGCAGACCCGACGCGAACACCGGGGAGCTGTTTTTT. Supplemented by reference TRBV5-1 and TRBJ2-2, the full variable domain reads KAGVTQTPRYLIKTRGQQVTLSCSPISGHRSVSWYQQTPGQGLQFLFEYFSETQRNKGNFPGRFSGRQFSNSRSEMNVSTLELGDSALYLCASRPDANTGELFFGEGSRLTVL.

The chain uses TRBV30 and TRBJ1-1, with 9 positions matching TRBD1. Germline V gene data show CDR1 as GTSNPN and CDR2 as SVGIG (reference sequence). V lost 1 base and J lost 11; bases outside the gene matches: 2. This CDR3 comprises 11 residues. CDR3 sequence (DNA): TGTGCCTGGAGTGCGGACAGGGGTGCTTTCTTT. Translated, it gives CAWSADRGAFF.

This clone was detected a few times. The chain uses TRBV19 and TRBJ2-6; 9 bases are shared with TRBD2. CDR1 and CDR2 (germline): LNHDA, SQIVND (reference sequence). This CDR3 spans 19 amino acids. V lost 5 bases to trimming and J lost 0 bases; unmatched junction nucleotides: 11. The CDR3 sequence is CASSPRWLAGHSGANVLTF. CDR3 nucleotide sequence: TGTGCCAGTAGTCCTAGGTGGCTAGCGGGACACTCTGGGGCCAACGTCCTGACTTTC.

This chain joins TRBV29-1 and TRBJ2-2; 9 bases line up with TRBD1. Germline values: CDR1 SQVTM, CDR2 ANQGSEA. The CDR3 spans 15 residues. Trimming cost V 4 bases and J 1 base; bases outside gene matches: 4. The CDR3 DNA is TGCAGCGTTGGGGGACAGGGTTGGAACACCGGGGAGCTGTTTTTT. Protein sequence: CSVGGQGWNTGELFF.

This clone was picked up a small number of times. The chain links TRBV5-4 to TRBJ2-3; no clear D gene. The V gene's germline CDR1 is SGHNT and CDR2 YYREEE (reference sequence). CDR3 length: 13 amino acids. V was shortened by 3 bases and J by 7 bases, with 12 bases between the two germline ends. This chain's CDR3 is CASSWPSEHTQYF. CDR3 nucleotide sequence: TGTGCCAGCAGCTGGCCCTCGGAGCATACGCAGTATTTT.

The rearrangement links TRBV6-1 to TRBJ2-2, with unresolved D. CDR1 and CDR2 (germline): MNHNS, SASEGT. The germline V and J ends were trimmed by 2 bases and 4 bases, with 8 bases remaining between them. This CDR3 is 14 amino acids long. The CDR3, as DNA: TGTGCCAGCAGTGAAAGTCCGCTCACCGGGGAGCTGTTTTTT. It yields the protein CASSESPLTGELFF.

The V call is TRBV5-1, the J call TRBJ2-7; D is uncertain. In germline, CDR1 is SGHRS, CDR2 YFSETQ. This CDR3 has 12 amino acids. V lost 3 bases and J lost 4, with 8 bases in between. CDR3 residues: CASSSIGYEQYF. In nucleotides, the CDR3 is TGCGCCAGCAGCTCGATCGGGTACGAGCAGTACTTC.

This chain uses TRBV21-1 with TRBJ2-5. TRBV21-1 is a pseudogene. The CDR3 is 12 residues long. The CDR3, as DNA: TGTGCCAGCAGCAAGTGGGGGGAGACCCAGTACTTC. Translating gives CASSKWGETQYF.

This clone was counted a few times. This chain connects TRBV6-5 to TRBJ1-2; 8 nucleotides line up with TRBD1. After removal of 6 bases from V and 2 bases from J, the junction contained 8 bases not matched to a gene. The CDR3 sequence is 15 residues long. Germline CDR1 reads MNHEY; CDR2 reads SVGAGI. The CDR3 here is CASSQRTGKNYGYTF. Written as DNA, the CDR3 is TGTGCCAGCAGCCAAAGGACAGGGAAGAACTATGGCTACACCTTC.

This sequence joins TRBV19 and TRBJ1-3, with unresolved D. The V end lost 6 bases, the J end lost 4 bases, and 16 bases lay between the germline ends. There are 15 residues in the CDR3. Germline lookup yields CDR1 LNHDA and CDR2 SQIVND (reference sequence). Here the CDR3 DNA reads TGTGCCAGTAGCCCGGAAGGAGCCGGGGGAAACACCATATATTTT. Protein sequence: CASSPEGAGGNTIYF.

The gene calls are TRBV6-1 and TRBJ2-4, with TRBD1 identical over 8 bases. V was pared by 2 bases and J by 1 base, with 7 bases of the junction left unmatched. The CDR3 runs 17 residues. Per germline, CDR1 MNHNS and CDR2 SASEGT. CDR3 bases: TGTGCCAGCAGTGAATCCCCAGGGGGCGATGCCAAAAACATTCAGTACTTC. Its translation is CASSESPGGDAKNIQYF.